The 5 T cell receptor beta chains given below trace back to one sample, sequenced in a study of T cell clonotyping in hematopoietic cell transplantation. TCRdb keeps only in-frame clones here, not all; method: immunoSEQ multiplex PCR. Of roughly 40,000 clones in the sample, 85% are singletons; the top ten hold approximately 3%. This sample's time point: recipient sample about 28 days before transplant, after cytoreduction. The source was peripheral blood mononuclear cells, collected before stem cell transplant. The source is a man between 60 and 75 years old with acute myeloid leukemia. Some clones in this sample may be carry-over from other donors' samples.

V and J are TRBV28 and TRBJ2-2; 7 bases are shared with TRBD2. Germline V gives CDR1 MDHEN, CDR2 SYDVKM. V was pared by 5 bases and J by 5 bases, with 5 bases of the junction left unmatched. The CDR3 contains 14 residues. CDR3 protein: CASSGAGRTGELFF. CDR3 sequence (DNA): TGTGCCAGCAGTGGGGCCGGGAGGACCGGGGAGCTGTTTTTT. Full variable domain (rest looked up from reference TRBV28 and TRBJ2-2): DVKVTQSSRYLVKRTGEKVFLECVQDMDHENMFWYRQDPGLGLRLIYFSYDVKMKEKGDIPEGYSVSREKKERFSLILESASTNQTSMYLCASSGAGRTGELFFGEGSRLTVL.

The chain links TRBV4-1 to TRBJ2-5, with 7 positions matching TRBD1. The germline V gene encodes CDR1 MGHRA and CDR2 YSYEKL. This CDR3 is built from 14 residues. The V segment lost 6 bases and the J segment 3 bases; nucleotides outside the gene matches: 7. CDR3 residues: CASRQGQGKETQYF. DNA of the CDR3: TGCGCCAGCAGACAGGGGCAGGGTAAAGAGACCCAGTACTTC.

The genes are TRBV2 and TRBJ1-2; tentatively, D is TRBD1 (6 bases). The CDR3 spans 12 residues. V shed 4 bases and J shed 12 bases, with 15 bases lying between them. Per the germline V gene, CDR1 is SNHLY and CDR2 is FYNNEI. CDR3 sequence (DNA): TGTGCCAGCAGTGTTGGGGACATCGAGAACACCTTC. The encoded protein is CASSVGDIENTF.

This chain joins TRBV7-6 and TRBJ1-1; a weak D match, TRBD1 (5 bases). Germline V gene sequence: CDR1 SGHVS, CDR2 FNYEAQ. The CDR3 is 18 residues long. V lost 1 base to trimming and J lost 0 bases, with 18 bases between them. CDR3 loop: CASSLGGGWARVNTEAFF. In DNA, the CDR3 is TGTGCCAGCAGCTTAGGCGGGGGGTGGGCTCGGGTGAACACTGAAGCTTTCTTT.

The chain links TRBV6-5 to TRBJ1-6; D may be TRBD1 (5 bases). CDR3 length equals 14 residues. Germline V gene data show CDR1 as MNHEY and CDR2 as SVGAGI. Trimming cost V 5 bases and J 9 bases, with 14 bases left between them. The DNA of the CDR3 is TGTGCCAGCAGTCCACAGGTGGTGACTTCACCCCTCCACTTT. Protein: CASSPQVVTSPLHF.